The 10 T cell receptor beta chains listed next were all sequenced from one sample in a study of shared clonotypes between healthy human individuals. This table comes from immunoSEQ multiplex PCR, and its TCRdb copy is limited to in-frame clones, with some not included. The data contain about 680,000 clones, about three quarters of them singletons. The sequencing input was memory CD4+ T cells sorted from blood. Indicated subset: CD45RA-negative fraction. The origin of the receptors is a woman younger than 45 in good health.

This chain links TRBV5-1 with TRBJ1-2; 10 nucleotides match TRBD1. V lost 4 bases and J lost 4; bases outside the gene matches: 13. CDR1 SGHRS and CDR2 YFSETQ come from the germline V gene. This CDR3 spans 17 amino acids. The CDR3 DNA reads TGCGCCAGCAGCCCGGGACAGGGGACGCTCCAATCCTATGGCTACACCTTC. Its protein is CASSPGQGTLQSYGYTF.

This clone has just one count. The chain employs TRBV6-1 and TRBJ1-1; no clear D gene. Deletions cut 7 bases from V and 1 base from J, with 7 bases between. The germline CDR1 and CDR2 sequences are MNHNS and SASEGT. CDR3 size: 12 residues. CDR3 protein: CASKPGNTEAFF. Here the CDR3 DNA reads TGTGCCAGCAAACCGGGGAACACTGAAGCTTTCTTT.

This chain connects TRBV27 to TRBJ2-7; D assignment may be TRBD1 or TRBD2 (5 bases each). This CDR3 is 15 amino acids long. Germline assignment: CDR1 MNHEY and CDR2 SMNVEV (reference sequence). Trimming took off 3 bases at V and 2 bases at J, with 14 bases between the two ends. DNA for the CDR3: TGTGCCAGCAGTTTTAGACCCCGGGGCCCCTACGAGCAGTACTTC. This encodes CASSFRPRGPYEQYF.

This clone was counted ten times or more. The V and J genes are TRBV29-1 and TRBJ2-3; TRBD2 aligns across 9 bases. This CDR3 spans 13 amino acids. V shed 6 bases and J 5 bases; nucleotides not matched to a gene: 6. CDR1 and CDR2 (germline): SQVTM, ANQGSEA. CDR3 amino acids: CSVSGRPQDTQYF. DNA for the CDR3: TGCAGCGTAAGCGGGAGGCCACAAGATACGCAGTATTTT.

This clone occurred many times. The CDR3 DNA is TGTGCCAGCCAATTAGACAGGGGCACCGGGGAGCTGTTTTTT. As protein: CASQLDRGTGELFF. The chain recombines TRBV4-2 with TRBJ2-2, with 8 bases lining up with TRBD1. From germline, CDR1 is LGHNA and CDR2 YNFKEQ. This CDR3 comprises 14 residues. The J segment lost 4 bases and the V segment lost 8 bases, leaving 6 bases of the junction unmatched.

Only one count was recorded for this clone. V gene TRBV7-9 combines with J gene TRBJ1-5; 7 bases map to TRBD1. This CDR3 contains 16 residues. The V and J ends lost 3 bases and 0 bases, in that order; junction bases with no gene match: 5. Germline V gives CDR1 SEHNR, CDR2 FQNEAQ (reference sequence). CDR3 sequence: CASSLDRTSSNQPQHF. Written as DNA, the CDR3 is TGTGCCAGCAGCTTGGACAGGACAAGTAGCAATCAGCCCCAGCATTTT.

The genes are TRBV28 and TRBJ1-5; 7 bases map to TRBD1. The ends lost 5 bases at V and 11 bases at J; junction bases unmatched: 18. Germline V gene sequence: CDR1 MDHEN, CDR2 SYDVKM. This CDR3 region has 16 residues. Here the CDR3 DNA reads TGTGCCAGCAGTAGCGGAGGGGGCGCCTTAGGATCCTCCCAGCATTTT. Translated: CASSSGGGALGSSQHF.

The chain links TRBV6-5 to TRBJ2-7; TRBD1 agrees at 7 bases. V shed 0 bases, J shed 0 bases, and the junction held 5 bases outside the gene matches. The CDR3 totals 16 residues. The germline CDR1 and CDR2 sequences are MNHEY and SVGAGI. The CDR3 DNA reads TGTGCCAGCAGTTACTCGTTGACAGGGAACTCCTACGAGCAGTACTTC. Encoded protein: CASSYSLTGNSYEQYF.

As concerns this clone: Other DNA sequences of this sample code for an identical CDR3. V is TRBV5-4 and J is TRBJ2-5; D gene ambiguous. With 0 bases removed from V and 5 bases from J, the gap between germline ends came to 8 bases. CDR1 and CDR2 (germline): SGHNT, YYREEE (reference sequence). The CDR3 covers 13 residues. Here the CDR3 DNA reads TGTGCCAGCAGCTTGGCCGCCGAGGAGACCCAGTACTTC. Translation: CASSLAAEETQYF.

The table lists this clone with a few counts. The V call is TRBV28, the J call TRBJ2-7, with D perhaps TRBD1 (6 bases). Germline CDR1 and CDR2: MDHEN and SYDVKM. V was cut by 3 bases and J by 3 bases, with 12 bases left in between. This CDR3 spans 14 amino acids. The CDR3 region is CASSFVGRGYEQYF. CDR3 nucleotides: TGTGCCAGCAGTTTCGTGGGCAGGGGCTACGAGCAGTACTTC.